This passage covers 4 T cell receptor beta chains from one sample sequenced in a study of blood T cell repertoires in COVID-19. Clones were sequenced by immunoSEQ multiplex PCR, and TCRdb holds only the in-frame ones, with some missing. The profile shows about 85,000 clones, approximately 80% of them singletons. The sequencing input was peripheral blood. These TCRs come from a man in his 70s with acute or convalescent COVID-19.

The CDR3 spells CASSLAQGTGELFF. Written as DNA, the CDR3 is TGTGCCAGCAGCTTAGCCCAGGGCACCGGGGAGCTGTTTTTT. The V gene is TRBV11-3, the J gene TRBJ2-2; weak D call: TRBD1 (5 bases). The germline gives CDR1 SGHNT, CDR2 YENEEA. The V end lost 1 base, the J end lost 4 bases, and 7 bases lay between the germline ends. CDR3 length equals 14 residues.

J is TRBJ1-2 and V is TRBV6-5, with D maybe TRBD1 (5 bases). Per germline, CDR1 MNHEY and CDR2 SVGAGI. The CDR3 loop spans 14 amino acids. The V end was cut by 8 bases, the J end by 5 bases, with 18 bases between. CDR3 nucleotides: TGTGCCAGCTCCGGACACCTGAACGGGTATGGCTACACCTTC. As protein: CASSGHLNGYGYTF.

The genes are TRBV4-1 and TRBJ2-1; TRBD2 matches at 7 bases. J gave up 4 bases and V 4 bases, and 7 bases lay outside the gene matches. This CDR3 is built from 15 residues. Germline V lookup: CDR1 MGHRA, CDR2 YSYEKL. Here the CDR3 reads CASSLPGRGYNEQFF. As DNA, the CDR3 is TGCGCCAGCAGCCTTCCCGGGCGGGGGTACAATGAGCAGTTCTTC.

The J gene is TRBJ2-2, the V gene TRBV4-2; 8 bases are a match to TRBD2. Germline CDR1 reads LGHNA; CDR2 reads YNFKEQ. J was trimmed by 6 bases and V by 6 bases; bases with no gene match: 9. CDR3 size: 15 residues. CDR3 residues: CASRPGRGASGELFF. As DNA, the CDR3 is TGTGCCAGCAGACCTGGGCGGGGGGCCTCCGGGGAGCTGTTTTTT.